This T cell receptor beta chain was identified during a study of blood T cells in healthy people across ages. Points from the study as a whole: Unsorted PBMCs blocked a conclusive comparison of naive and antigen-experienced cells.

For the second PCR, which ran for about 6 to 11 cycles, a sample-barcoded 5' primer and a J-beta primer mix were used. TCRdb analysed the 5' RACE reads with MiXCR anew, one entry per CDR3 protein. The table has roughly 800,000 distinct CDR3 sequences, around 24% seen once. With respect to this clonotype: Its antigen is not identified.

V was trimmed by 5 bases and J by 4 bases, leaving 6 bases between them. Germline values: CDR1 DFQATT, CDR2 SNEGSKA (reference sequence). CDR3 size: 11 residues. Isolating PBMCs gave at least 6 million of these cells per sample. This sample also appeared in a second study, on T cells of mothers and their children.

This chain connects TRBV20-1 to TRBJ1-3; D gene uncertain. The sample consisted of blood. This receptor was identified in a boy aged 5-17 years in good health. The DNA for the CDR3 is TGCAGTGCTGCGGAAGGAAACACCATATATTTT. Its translation is CSAAEGNTIYF.